The 16 T cell receptor beta chains presented below share a single source sample, sequenced in a study of cytomegalovirus exposure and HLA in healthy donors. The PCR contained 60 Vbeta and 13 Jbeta primers. The table came from immunoSEQ multiplex PCR; TCRdb's copy has only in-frame clones and leaves some out. The sample has roughly 100,000 clones, about 76% seen once. Sequencing used PBMCs. The receptor set was obtained from a woman in her forties in good health and CMV-seronegative.

The V call is TRBV9, the J call TRBJ1-4; 12 bases fit TRBD1. The CDR3 covers 18 residues. V lost 2 bases to trimming and J lost 8 bases; unmatched junction nucleotides: 13. CDR1 is SGDLS, CDR2 YYNGEE, per germline. CDR3 region: CASSVSPGQGAGGEKLFF. The CDR3 coding sequence is TGTGCCAGCAGCGTCTCTCCGGGACAGGGGGCAGGTGGGGAAAAACTGTTTTTT.

The chain employs TRBV7-2 and TRBJ1-1, with TRBD1 matching over 7 bases. This CDR3 has 15 amino acids. V dropped 2 bases and J dropped 6; count of bases not matched to a gene: 9. Per germline, CDR1 SGHTA and CDR2 FQGNSA. This CDR3 is CASSLTPTGRPEAFF. The CDR3 DNA is TGTGCCAGCAGCTTAACCCCGACAGGGAGGCCTGAAGCTTTCTTT.

The genes are TRBV4-3 and TRBJ1-1; D is unresolved. Germline CDR1 and CDR2: LGHNA and YSLEER. This CDR3 comprises 16 residues. Trimming removed 0 bases at V and 1 base at J, with 12 bases between. The CDR3 reads CASSQDHSQKNTEAFF. CDR3 coding DNA: TGCGCCAGCAGCCAAGATCATTCGCAGAAGAACACTGAAGCTTTCTTT.

J is TRBJ1-5 and V is TRBV21-1; the D call in the table, TRBD1, was not verified against the DNA. TRBV21-1 is described as a pseudogene. The CDR3 extends over 16 amino acids. Here the CDR3 reads CASSKRDTGRAQPQHF. The CDR3 DNA sequence: TGTGCCAGCAGCAAGAGGGACACTGGGCGGGCCCAGCCCCAGCATTTT.

In its sample, this clone was seen a few times. The chain links TRBV6-6 to TRBJ1-2; 7 nucleotides line up with TRBD1. V lost 2 bases and J lost 5; bases outside the gene matches: 8. The CDR3 is made up of 15 amino acids. The germline gives CDR1 MNHNY, CDR2 SVGAGI (reference sequence). The CDR3 is CASSYGLQGKYGYTF. Written as DNA, the CDR3 is TGTGCCAGCAGTTACGGTCTACAGGGGAAGTATGGCTACACCTTC.

This clone was observed once. The chain recombines TRBV28 with TRBJ1-2; 9 bases match TRBD1. Trimming took 5 bases from V and 4 from J; bases not matched to a gene: 5. There are 14 residues in the CDR3. CDR1 is MDHEN and CDR2 is SYDVKM in the germline V gene. The CDR3 nucleotides read TGTGCCAGCAGTCACAGGGGGCGAGGCTATGGCTACACCTTC. It translates to CASSHRGRGYGYTF.

The chain uses TRBV4-2 and TRBJ2-7; 7 positions agree with TRBD1. Germline loops: CDR1 LGHNA, CDR2 YNFKEQ. With 4 bases clipped from V and 1 base from J, the junction kept 4 bases outside the gene matches. The CDR3 is 14 residues long. CDR3 nucleotides: TGTGCCAGCAGCCTTGGGACAGCTTCCTACGAGCAGTACTTC. It specifies CASSLGTASYEQYF.

The rearrangement joins TRBV6-6 to TRBJ2-4; D perhaps matches TRBD2 (6 bases). Germline-derived CDR1 and CDR2 are MNHNY and SVGAGI (reference sequence). Between the trimmed V and J ends, which lost 2 bases and 7 bases, there was a span of 15 bases. This CDR3 has 15 amino acids. The CDR3 region is CASSYGAAAGNIQYF. Written as DNA, the CDR3 is TGTGCCAGCAGTTACGGGGCGGCGGCGGGGAACATTCAGTACTTC.

The chain has TRBV7-9 and TRBJ1-6, with D perhaps matching TRBD1 (5 bases). This CDR3 has 15 amino acids. V gave up 5 bases and J gave up 6 bases, with 14 bases separating them. CDR1 SEHNR and CDR2 FQNEAQ come from the germline V gene (reference sequence). The CDR3 loop is CASSPGDRVNSPLHF. CDR3 DNA: TGTGCCAGCAGCCCGGGGGACCGCGTTAATTCACCCCTCCACTTT.

V gene TRBV18 combines with J gene TRBJ1-2, with D possibly being TRBD1 (6 bases). Germline CDR1 and CDR2: KGHSH and LQKENI. The CDR3 has 14 residues. The V end was cut by 0 bases, the J end by 3 bases, with 8 bases between. CDR3 protein: CASSPPGAHYGYTF. CDR3 nucleotide sequence: TGTGCCAGCTCACCACCGGGGGCCCACTATGGCTACACCTTC.

This sequence joins TRBV9 and TRBJ2-1; D perhaps matches TRBD2 (6 bases). CDR1 SGDLS and CDR2 YYNGEE come from the germline V gene. The V and J ends lost 3 bases and 0 bases respectively, with 10 bases between them. The length of the CDR3 is 15 residues. The CDR3 is CASSGLASSYNEQFF. CDR3 coding DNA: TGTGCCAGCAGCGGGCTAGCGAGCTCCTACAATGAGCAGTTCTTC.

This clone showed up just once. This chain uses TRBV19 with TRBJ2-1, with 8 bases that match TRBD2. CDR1 and CDR2 from the germline V gene are LNHDA and SQIVND (reference sequence). The CDR3 contains 18 residues. Losses at the gene ends were 1 base for V and 4 bases for J; bases not matched to a gene: 12. CDR3 nucleotide sequence: TGTGCCAGTAGTATAGGGGCCAATCTAGCGGGCGCGTACAATGAGCAGTTCTTC. Residues: CASSIGANLAGAYNEQFF.

The chain combines TRBV6-5 with TRBJ1-5, with a possible D match to TRBD1 (5 bases). Germline V gene sequence: CDR1 MNHEY, CDR2 SVGAGI. Deletions cut 4 bases from V and 7 bases from J, with 14 bases between. The CDR3 loop spans 14 amino acids. This CDR3 reads CASSLLGEGQPQHF. The CDR3 DNA reads as TGTGCCAGCAGTTTACTGGGGGAGGGACAGCCCCAGCATTTT.

The J gene is TRBJ2-7, the V gene TRBV10-3; 10 positions match TRBD1. CDR1 is ENHRY, CDR2 SYGVKD, per germline. V shed 4 bases and J 10 bases; nucleotides not matched to a gene: 16. The CDR3 is 16 residues long. The CDR3 sequence: CAISGGSGTGAPEQYF. CDR3 sequence (DNA): TGTGCCATCAGTGGCGGTTCGGGGACAGGGGCTCCCGAACAGTACTTC.

This sequence joins TRBV4-1 and TRBJ1-4; possible D gene TRBD1, 6 bases. Between the trimmed V and J ends, which lost 0 bases and 7 bases, there was a span of 15 bases. The germline V gene has CDR1 MGHRA and CDR2 YSYEKL. The CDR3 is 16 residues long. The chain's CDR3 is CASSQDSRTVLEKLFF. The CDR3 DNA sequence: TGCGCCAGCAGCCAAGATAGTAGGACAGTTCTTGAAAAACTGTTTTTT.

The rearrangement joins TRBV7-2 to TRBJ2-1; 9 positions agree with TRBD2. CDR3 length equals 17 residues. The germline V gene encodes CDR1 SGHTA and CDR2 FQGNSA. After removal of 6 bases from V and 4 bases from J, the junction contained 13 bases not matched to a gene. CDR3 DNA sequence: TGTGCCAGCAGTCATAGCGGGGGAGTTTTCCGGTACAATGAGCAGTTCTTC. This translates into CASSHSGGVFRYNEQFF.